This T cell receptor (beta chain) originates from a study of T cell responses to AZD1222 COVID-19 vaccine. The data were produced by immunoSEQ multiplex PCR, yet TCRdb's version contains in-frame clones alone and is incomplete. Counted here are 84,000 or so clones, approximately 89% occurring once; the ten biggest clones make up about 2.2%. The germline gives CDR1 SGDLS, CDR2 YYNGEE. This CDR3 contains 15 residues. V shed 5 bases and J 2 bases; nucleotides not matched to a gene: 10. The table lists this clone with a count of one. Its specificity is not known. Study-wide points: There were mostly white British donors and more females than males, and clonal diversity was possibly underestimated.

This receptor was taken from an adult in good health. Specimen: peripheral blood, collected on day 0 of AZD1222 vaccination. The rearrangement links TRBV9 to TRBJ2-7; 7 positions agree with TRBD1. The CDR3 DNA is TGTGCCAGCAGACGCACAGGGGACCTTCCCTACGAGCAGTACTTC. Translation gives CASRRTGDLPYEQYF.